The 30 T cell receptor beta chains below were found in one sample sequenced in a study of blood T cell repertoires in COVID-19. This table comes from immunoSEQ multiplex PCR, and its TCRdb copy is limited to in-frame clones, with some not included. Of almost 250,000 clones in the sample, around 89% were seen once. The sample taken for sequencing was PBMCs or T cells enriched from blood (not recorded which). Receptors were obtained from a woman between 25 and 40 years old who had recovered from COVID-19.

The chain joins TRBV5-6 to TRBJ1-5, with D perhaps TRBD1 (6 bases). The CDR3 loop spans 15 amino acids. V was cut by 2 bases and J by 7 bases, with 16 bases left in between. Germline-derived CDR1 and CDR2 are SGHDT and YYEEEE. This CDR3 reads CASSFRGRPGQPQHF. The CDR3 DNA sequence: TGTGCCAGCAGCTTCAGGGGCAGGCCAGGGCAGCCCCAGCATTTT. Using reference TRBV5-6 and TRBJ1-5 for the parts outside the CDR3, the full variable domain is DAGVTQSPTHLIKTRGQQVTLRCSPKSGHDTVSWYQQALGQGPQFIFQYYEEEERQRGNFPDRFSGHQFPNYSSELNVNALLLGDSALYLCASSFRGRPGQPQHFGDGTRLSIL.

The chain joins TRBV10-3 to TRBJ2-7; 9 bases are a match to TRBD2. The CDR3 has 13 amino acids. The V and J ends lost 10 bases and 3 bases, in that order; junction bases with no gene match: 7. Germline V gene data show CDR1 as ENHRY and CDR2 as SYGVKD. CDR3 sequence: CATRGGRDYEQYF. DNA for the CDR3: TGTGCCACCAGGGGCGGGAGGGACTACGAGCAGTACTTC.

This clone was counted between two and nine times. The genes are TRBV6-2 or TRBV6-3 and TRBJ2-3; TRBD2 matches at 9 bases. With V trimmed by 4 bases and J by 4 bases, 6 bases remained unmatched. Germline V gives CDR1 MNHEY, CDR2 SVGEGT. The CDR3 extends over 15 amino acids. The CDR3 reads CASSSGLANADTQYF. The CDR3 coding sequence is TGTGCCAGCAGTTCCGGACTAGCGAACGCAGATACGCAGTATTTT.

V usage is TRBV4-2 and J usage is TRBJ1-1; 12 nucleotides line up with TRBD1. The germline V gene encodes CDR1 LGHNA and CDR2 YNFKEQ. The length of the CDR3 is 16 residues. V shed 4 bases and J 4 bases; nucleotides not matched to a gene: 7. In DNA, the CDR3 is TGTGCCAGCAGCCCCACCGGGACAGGGGGCGGCACTGAAGCTTTCTTT. It codes for CASSPTGTGGGTEAFF.

The chain carries TRBV18 and TRBJ1-3, with 7 bases identical to TRBD1. The V gene's germline CDR1 is KGHSH and CDR2 LQKENI. This CDR3 spans 17 amino acids. Trimming cost V 6 bases and J 1 base; bases outside gene matches: 12. The CDR3 nucleotides read TGTGCCAGCTCCCGTACACAGGGGAAATCGTCTGGAAACACCATATATTTT. It translates to CASSRTQGKSSGNTIYF.

The chain carries TRBV27 and TRBJ1-2, with unresolved D. The V gene's germline CDR1 is MNHEY and CDR2 SMNVEV (reference sequence). V lost 5 bases to trimming and J lost 8 bases, with 21 bases between them. This CDR3 region has 15 residues. The CDR3 bases are TGTGCCAGCAGTCCGCCCCGATCGGGGATTGAGGGCTACACCTTC. This gives the protein CASSPPRSGIEGYTF.

The chain couples TRBV9 to TRBJ2-3; the D is unclear. The CDR3 length is 13 residues. V was trimmed by 1 base and J by 1 base, leaving 4 bases between them. Looked up from germline, CDR1 is SGDLS and CDR2 is YYNGEE. The CDR3 coding sequence is TGTGCCAGCAGCGTACCCGGCACAGATACGCAGTATTTT. Protein: CASSVPGTDTQYF. Full variable domain (remainder filled in from reference TRBV9 and TRBJ2-3): DSGVTQTPKHLITATGQRVTLRCSPRSGDLSVYWYQQSLDQGLQFLIQYYNGEERAKGNILERFSAQQFPDLHSELNLSSLELGDSALYFCASSVPGTDTQYFGPGTRLTVL.

This chain connects TRBV4-2 to TRBJ1-5; D possibly corresponds to TRBD1 (6 bases). The CDR3 runs to 17 residues. From germline, CDR1 is LGHNA and CDR2 YNFKEQ. V was cut by 0 bases and J by 3 bases, with 15 bases left in between. The CDR3 coding sequence is TGTGCCAGCAGCCAAGATCAGCGCACAGGGAACAATCAGCCCCAGCATTTT. Translated: CASSQDQRTGNNQPQHF.

The chain recombines TRBV27 with TRBJ1-1; a possible D gene is TRBD1 (5 bases). This CDR3 has 15 residues. Germline-derived CDR1 and CDR2 are MNHEY and SMNVEV (reference sequence). Trimming left V 0 bases short and J 4 bases short, with 12 bases between. The CDR3 region has the DNA TGTGCCAGCAGTTTATCAATCAGGGTGGGCACTGAAGCTTTCTTT. Translated, it gives CASSLSIRVGTEAFF.

The CDR3 nucleotides read TGTGCCAGCAGCCCATTAGGACTTCCGGAGCAGTACTTC. This gives the protein CASSPLGLPEQYF. This chain connects TRBV6-5 to TRBJ2-7; maybe TRBD2 (5 bases). The CDR3 covers 13 residues. Germline CDR1 MNHEY, CDR2 SVGAGI. V lost 6 bases and J 7 bases, leaving 16 bases between the germline ends.

The V and J genes are TRBV28 and TRBJ1-5; no reliable D call. The CDR3 totals 14 residues. V was cut by 1 base and J by 4 bases, with 8 bases left in between. Germline CDR1 MDHEN, CDR2 SYDVKM. The CDR3 coding sequence is TGTGCCAGCAGTTTATCGGTCAGGAATCAGCCCCAGCATTTT. Its protein product is CASSLSVRNQPQHF.

The chain uses TRBV2 and TRBJ2-1; 7 positions match TRBD2. The CDR3 sequence is 15 residues long. Germline V gene lookup returns CDR1 SNHLY and CDR2 FYNNEI. J gave up 2 bases and V 6 bases, and 7 bases lay outside the gene matches. The CDR3 nucleotides are TGTGCCAGCAGCTCTATCAGCGGGGCCTACAATGAGCAGTTCTTC. Translated: CASSSISGAYNEQFF.

The chain joins TRBV3-1 (or the pseudogene TRBV3-2) to TRBJ1-6, with 7 bases aligning to TRBD1. The trim removed 3 bases at V and 7 bases at J, leaving 3 bases unmatched. This CDR3 has 14 residues. Germline V gene lookup returns CDR1 LGHDT and CDR2 YNNKEL (reference sequence). The CDR3 sequence: CASSQGQLNSPLHF. In DNA, the CDR3 is TGTGCCAGCAGCCAGGGACAGCTCAATTCACCCCTCCACTTT.

V and J are TRBV21-1 and TRBJ2-7; TRBD2, the table's D call, was not compared with the DNA. TRBV21-1 has pseudogene status. The CDR3 has 16 amino acids. This CDR3 reads CASSKRISVAGDEQYF. As DNA, the CDR3 is TGTGCCAGCAGCAAAAGGATCTCTGTAGCGGGAGACGAGCAGTACTTC.

The genes are TRBV5-1 and TRBJ1-1; D is uncertain. The V gene lost 4 bases and the J gene lost 8 bases, with 12 bases spanning the gap. CDR1 is SGHRS and CDR2 is YFSETQ in the germline V gene. The CDR3 length is 12 residues. In DNA form, the CDR3 reads TGCGCCAGCAGCGCGGGTACTGAAGAAGCTTTCTTT. This sequence encodes CASSAGTEEAFF.

The CDR3 region has the DNA TGTGCCAGCAGTGAAACGGGGGGTACTGAAGCTTTCTTT. Translating gives CASSETGGTEAFF. The genes are TRBV2 and TRBJ1-1, with a possible D match to TRBD1 (5 bases). The CDR3 covers 13 residues. Germline V gene sequence: CDR1 SNHLY, CDR2 FYNNEI. The V and J ends lost 2 bases and 5 bases respectively, with 9 bases between them. The entire variable domain, with the rest obtained from reference TRBV2 and TRBJ1-1, is as follows: EPEVTQTPSHQVTQMGQEVILRCVPISNHLYFYWYRQILGQKVEFLVSFYNNEISEKSEIFDDQFSVERPDGSNFTLKIRSTKLEDSAMYFCASSETGGTEAFFGQGTRLTVV.

V and J are TRBV7-2 and TRBJ2-7; D possibly corresponds to TRBD2 (5 bases). Trimming took 1 base from V and 2 from J, leaving 12 bases between them. The CDR3 is made up of 15 amino acids. The germline V gene encodes CDR1 SGHTA and CDR2 FQGNSA. The CDR3 protein is CASSLELLAPYEQYF. The DNA for the CDR3 is TGTGCCAGCAGCTTAGAACTGCTAGCCCCCTACGAGCAGTACTTC.

The sample holds one count of this clone. The chain combines TRBV19 with TRBJ1-5; D possibly corresponds to TRBD1 (5 bases). The length of the CDR3 is 15 residues. V was trimmed by 6 bases and J by 4 bases, leaving 16 bases between them. Germline loops: CDR1 LNHDA, CDR2 SQIVND (reference sequence). The CDR3 DNA is TGTGCCAGTAGGACAGCATACAGGCTAAATCAGCCCCAGCATTTT. This translates into CASRTAYRLNQPQHF.

CDR3 region: CASSRDRLNEKLFF. CDR3 in DNA: TGCGCCAGCAGCCGTGACAGACTTAATGAAAAACTGTTTTTT. The gene calls are TRBV4-3 and TRBJ1-4, with D possibly being TRBD1 (5 bases). The CDR3 covers 14 residues. CDR1 is LGHNA and CDR2 is YSLEER in the germline V gene. Trimming pared 4 bases from V and 4 bases from J, leaving 10 bases between.

For the CDR3, the DNA is TGTGCCAGCAGTTTATTGCGGACAGGGGATGGCTACACCTTC. Protein product: CASSLLRTGDGYTF. The chain combines TRBV28 with TRBJ1-2, with 9 bases aligning to TRBD1. The CDR3 covers 14 residues. Germline V gene lookup returns CDR1 MDHEN and CDR2 SYDVKM. The V and J ends lost 1 base and 6 bases, in that order; junction bases with no gene match: 3.

The chain uses TRBV18 and TRBJ1-2; D is undetermined. The CDR3 is made up of 15 amino acids. In germline, CDR1 is KGHSH, CDR2 LQKENI. V lost 2 bases and J lost 6, with 16 bases in between. The CDR3 is CASSPAGERVDGYTF. For the CDR3, the DNA is TGTGCCAGCTCACCAGCAGGAGAGAGGGTGGATGGCTACACCTTC. Filled out from reference TRBV18 and TRBJ1-2, the complete variable domain reads NAGVMQNPRHLVRRRGQEARLRCSPMKGHSHVYWYRQLPEEGLKFMVYLQKENIIDESGMPKERFSAEFPKEGPSILRIQQVVRGDSAAYFCASSPAGERVDGYTFGSGTRLTVV.

The V and J genes are TRBV7-8 and TRBJ1-3, with 7 nucleotides matching TRBD1. V lost 3 bases and J lost 2; bases outside the gene matches: 4. This CDR3 has 15 residues. From germline, CDR1 is SGHVS and CDR2 FQNEAQ. The CDR3 is CASSLGQIPGNTIYF. The CDR3 nucleotides are TGTGCCAGCAGCTTGGGACAGATCCCTGGAAACACCATATATTTT.

The chain joins TRBV5-1 to TRBJ1-6, with D hard to call. Between the trimmed V and J ends, which lost 0 bases and 3 bases, there was a span of 10 bases. This CDR3 has 16 amino acids. Germline CDR1 SGHRS, CDR2 YFSETQ. This CDR3 is CASSLDARLYNSPLHF. In DNA, the CDR3 is TGCGCCAGCAGCTTGGACGCCAGACTCTATAATTCACCCCTCCACTTT.

The V call is TRBV29-1, the J call TRBJ2-1, with D unresolved. This CDR3 is built from 12 residues. Trimming shortened V by 2 bases and J by 6 bases, and 8 bases separated the two germline ends. Germline lookup yields CDR1 SQVTM and CDR2 ANQGSEA. The CDR3 sequence: CSVEHGGNEQFF. The CDR3 DNA follows: TGCAGCGTTGAACATGGCGGCAATGAGCAGTTCTTC.

The chain carries TRBV2 and TRBJ2-2, with TRBD2 identical over 14 bases. Germline CDR1 and CDR2: SNHLY and FYNNEI. The CDR3 contains 15 residues. V was clipped by 8 bases and J by 8 bases; unmatched bases: 7. The CDR3 loop is CASGGTSGSKGELFF. CDR3 sequence (DNA): TGTGCCAGCGGGGGGACTAGCGGGAGTAAAGGGGAGCTGTTTTTT.

The gene calls are TRBV9 and TRBJ2-2; D possibly corresponds to TRBD2 (5 bases). This CDR3 has 12 residues. The V and J ends lost 4 bases and 8 bases respectively, with 9 bases between them. Germline CDR1 SGDLS, CDR2 YYNGEE. CDR3 amino acids: CASSLRGGELFF. The CDR3 nucleotides read TGTGCCAGCAGCCTCAGAGGGGGGGAGCTGTTTTTT.

This chain joins TRBV6-2 or TRBV6-3 and TRBJ2-7; D might be TRBD2 (5 bases). With 2 bases removed from V and 2 bases from J, the gap between germline ends came to 16 bases. Germline V lookup: CDR1 MNHEY, CDR2 SVGEGT. The CDR3 totals 16 residues. CDR3 region: CASSYGLPTTAYEQYF. CDR3 coding DNA: TGTGCCAGCAGTTACGGACTCCCGACTACCGCCTACGAGCAGTACTTC.

The rearrangement uses TRBV5-4 and TRBJ2-1; tentatively, D is TRBD2 (6 bases). The CDR3 has 15 amino acids. V lost 2 bases to trimming and J lost 4 bases, with 13 bases between them. Germline loops: CDR1 SGHNT, CDR2 YYREEE (reference sequence). Written as DNA, the CDR3 is TGTGCCAGCAGCTTCTCGACGGGAGCGTACAATGAGCAGTTCTTC. The encoded protein is CASSFSTGAYNEQFF.

The chain links TRBV7-2 to TRBJ2-7; D perhaps matches TRBD1 (6 bases). This CDR3 comprises 14 residues. The germline V gene encodes CDR1 SGHTA and CDR2 FQGNSA. Trimming took 3 bases from V and 2 from J, leaving 11 bases between them. This chain's CDR3 is CASSFRDIPYEQYF. The CDR3, as DNA: TGTGCCAGCAGCTTTCGGGACATACCCTACGAGCAGTACTTC.

This clone occurred once. This rearrangement joins TRBV5-1 to TRBJ1-1; TRBD1 might be the D (6 bases). This CDR3 has 15 residues. Trimming shortened V by 4 bases and J by 1 base, and 14 bases separated the two germline ends. The germline gives CDR1 SGHRS, CDR2 YFSETQ. The chain's CDR3 is CASSEAGGPNTEAFF. In DNA form, the CDR3 reads TGCGCCAGCAGCGAAGCGGGGGGGCCGAACACTGAAGCTTTCTTT.